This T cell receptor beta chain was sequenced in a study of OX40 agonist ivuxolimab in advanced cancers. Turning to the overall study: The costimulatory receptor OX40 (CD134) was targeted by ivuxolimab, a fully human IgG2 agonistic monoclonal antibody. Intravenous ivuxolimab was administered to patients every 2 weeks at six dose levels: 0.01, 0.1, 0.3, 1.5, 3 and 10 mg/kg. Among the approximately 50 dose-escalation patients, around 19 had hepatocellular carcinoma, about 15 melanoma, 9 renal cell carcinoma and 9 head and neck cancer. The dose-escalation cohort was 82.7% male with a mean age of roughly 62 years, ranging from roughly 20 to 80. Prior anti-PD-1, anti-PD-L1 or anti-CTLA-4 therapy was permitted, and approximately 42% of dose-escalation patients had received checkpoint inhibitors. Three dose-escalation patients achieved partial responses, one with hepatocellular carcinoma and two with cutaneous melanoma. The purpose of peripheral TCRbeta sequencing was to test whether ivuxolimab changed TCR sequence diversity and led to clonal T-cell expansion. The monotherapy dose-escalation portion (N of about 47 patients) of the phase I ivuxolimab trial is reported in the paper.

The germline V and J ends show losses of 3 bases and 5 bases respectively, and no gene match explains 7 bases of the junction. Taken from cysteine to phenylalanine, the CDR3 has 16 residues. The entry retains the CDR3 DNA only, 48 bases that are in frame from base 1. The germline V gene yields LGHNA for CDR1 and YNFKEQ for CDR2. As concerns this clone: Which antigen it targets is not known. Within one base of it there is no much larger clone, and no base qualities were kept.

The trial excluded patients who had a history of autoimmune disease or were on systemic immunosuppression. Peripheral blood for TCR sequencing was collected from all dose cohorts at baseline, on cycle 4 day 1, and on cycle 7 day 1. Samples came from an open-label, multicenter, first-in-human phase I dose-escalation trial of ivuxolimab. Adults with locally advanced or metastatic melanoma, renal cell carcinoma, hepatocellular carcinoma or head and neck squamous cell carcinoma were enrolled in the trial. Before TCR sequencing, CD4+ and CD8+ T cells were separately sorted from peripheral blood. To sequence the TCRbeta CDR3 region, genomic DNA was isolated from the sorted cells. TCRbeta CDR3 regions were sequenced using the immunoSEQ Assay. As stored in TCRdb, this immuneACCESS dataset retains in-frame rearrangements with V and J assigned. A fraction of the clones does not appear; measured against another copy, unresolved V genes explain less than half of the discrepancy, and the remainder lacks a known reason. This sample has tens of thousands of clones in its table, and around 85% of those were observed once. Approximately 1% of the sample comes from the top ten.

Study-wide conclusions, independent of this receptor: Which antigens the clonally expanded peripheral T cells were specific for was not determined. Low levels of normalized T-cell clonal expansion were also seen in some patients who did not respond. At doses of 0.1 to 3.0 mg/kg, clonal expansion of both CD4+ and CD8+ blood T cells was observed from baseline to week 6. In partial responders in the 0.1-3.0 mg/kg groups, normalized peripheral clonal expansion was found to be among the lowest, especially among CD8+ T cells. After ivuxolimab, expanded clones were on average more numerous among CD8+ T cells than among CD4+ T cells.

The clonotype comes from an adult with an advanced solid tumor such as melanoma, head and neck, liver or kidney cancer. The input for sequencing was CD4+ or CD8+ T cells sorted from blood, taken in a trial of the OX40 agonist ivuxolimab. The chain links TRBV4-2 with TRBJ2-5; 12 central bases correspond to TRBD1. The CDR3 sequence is CASSHPGQGATETQYF. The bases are TGTGCCAGCAGCCACCCGGGACAGGGGGCGACGGAGACCCAGTACTTC.